This T cell receptor (beta chain) was captured by sequencing in a study of cytomegalovirus exposure and HLA in healthy donors. This clone appeared a few times. The PCR was carried out with 60 Vbeta primers and 13 Jbeta primers. The table came from immunoSEQ multiplex PCR; TCRdb's copy has only in-frame clones and leaves some out. This repertoire shows 120,000 or so clones, nearly 80% found once; its top ten account for roughly 6%. Germline loops: CDR1 SEHNR, CDR2 FQNEAQ (reference sequence). This CDR3 is built from 15 residues. V dropped 5 bases and J dropped 0 bases, with 10 bases sitting between them.

The sample taken for sequencing was PBMCs. The rearrangement joins TRBV7-9 to TRBJ2-2; no reliable D call. The receptor comes from a woman between 40 and 55 years old in good health and CMV-seronegative. The CDR3 reads CASSPGSSNTGELFF. The CDR3 bases are TGTGCCAGCAGCCCCGGGTCGTCGAACACCGGGGAGCTGTTTTTT.